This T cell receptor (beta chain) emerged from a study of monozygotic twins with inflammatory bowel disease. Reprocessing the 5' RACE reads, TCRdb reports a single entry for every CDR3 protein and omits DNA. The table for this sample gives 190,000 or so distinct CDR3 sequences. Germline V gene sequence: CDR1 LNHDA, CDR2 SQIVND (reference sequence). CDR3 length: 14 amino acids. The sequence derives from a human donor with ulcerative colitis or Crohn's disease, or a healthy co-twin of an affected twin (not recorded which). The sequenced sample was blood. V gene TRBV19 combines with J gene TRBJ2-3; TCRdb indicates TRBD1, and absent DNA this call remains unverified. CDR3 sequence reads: CASGDRGRADTQYF.